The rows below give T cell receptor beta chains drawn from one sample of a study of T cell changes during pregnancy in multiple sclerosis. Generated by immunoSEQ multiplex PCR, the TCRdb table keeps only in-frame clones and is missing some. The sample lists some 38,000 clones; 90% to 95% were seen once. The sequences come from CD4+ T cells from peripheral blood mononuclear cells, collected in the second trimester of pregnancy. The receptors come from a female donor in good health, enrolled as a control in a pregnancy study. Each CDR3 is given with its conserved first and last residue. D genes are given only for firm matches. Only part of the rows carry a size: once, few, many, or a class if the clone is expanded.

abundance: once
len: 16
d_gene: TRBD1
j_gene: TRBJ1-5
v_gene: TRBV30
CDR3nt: TGTGCCTGGAGTGTAGAGTGGGACAGGGGGGATCAGCCCCAGCATTTT
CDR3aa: CAWSVEWDRGDQPQHF

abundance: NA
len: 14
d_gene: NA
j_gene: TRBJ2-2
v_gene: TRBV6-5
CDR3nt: TGTGCCACGCGGGGACAGATTAACACCGGGGAGCTGTTTTTT
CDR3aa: CATRGQINTGELFF

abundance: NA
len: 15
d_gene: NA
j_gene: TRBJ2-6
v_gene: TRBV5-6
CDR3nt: TGTGCCAGCAGCTTGTGGGCGGGGGGGGCCAACGTCCTGACTTTC
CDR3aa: CASSLWAGGANVLTF

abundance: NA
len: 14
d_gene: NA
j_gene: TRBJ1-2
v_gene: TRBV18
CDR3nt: TGTGCCAGCTCATTAACGACAGCTAACTATGGCTACACCTTC
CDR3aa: CASSLTTANYGYTF

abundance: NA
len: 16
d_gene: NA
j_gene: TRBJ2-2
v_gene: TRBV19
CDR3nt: TGTGCCAGTAGTTCATCGGGACACCTGAACACCGGGGAGCTGTTTTTT
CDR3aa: CASSSSGHLNTGELFF

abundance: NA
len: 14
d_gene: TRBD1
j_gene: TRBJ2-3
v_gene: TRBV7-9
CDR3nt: TGTGCCAGCAGCTTAGCGGGGACAGCAGATACGCAGTATTTT
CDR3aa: CASSLAGTADTQYF

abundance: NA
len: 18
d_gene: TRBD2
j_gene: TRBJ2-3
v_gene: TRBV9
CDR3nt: TGTGCCAGCAGCGTAGGGACTAGCGGGGGGGCGAGCTCAGATACGCAGTATTTT
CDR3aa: CASSVGTSGGASSDTQYF

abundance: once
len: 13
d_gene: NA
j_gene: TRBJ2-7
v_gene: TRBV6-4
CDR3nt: TGTGCCAGCAGTGGAGACCCCGAGGGCGAGCAGTACTTC
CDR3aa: CASSGDPEGEQYF

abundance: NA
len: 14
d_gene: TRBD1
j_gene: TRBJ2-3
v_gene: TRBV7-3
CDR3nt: TGTGCCAGCAGTGAGGGGGCCGGCACAGATACGCAGTATTTT
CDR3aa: CASSEGAGTDTQYF

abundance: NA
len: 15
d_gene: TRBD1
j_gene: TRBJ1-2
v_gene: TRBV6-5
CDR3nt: TGTGCCAGCAGCCCACAGGGGCAATCTAACTATGGCTACACCTTC
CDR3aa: CASSPQGQSNYGYTF

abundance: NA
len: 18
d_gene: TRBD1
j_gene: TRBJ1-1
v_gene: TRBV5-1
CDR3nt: TGCGCCAGCAGCTTACTACCGGGACAGGGGGTAATGAACACTGAAGCTTTCTTT
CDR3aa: CASSLLPGQGVMNTEAFF

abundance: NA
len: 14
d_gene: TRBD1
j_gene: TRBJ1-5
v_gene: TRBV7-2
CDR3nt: TGTGCCAGCAGCGCTACAGGGGTCGGTCAGCCCCAGCATTTT
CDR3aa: CASSATGVGQPQHF

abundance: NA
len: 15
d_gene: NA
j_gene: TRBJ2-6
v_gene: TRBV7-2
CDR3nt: TGTGCCAGCAGCTTAGAAGGGCGGGAGGCCAACGTCCTGACTTTC
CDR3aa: CASSLEGREANVLTF

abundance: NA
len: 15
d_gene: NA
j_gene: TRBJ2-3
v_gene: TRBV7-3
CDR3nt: TGTGCCAGCAGCTTATTTGGGCTCCACACAGATACGCAGTATTTT
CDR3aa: CASSLFGLHTDTQYF

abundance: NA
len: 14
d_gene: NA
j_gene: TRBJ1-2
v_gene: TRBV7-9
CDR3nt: TGTGCCAGCAGCACCGGGGGGCTAAACTATGGCTACACCTTC
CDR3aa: CASSTGGLNYGYTF

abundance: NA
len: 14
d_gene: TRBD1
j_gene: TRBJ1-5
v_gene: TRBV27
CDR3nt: TGTGCCAGCAGTTCTCGACAGGGAAGTCAGCCCCAGCATTTT
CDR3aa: CASSSRQGSQPQHF

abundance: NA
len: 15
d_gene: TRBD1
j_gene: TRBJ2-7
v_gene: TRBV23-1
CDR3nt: TGCGCCAGCAAACCGGGACAGGGAATCTCCTACGAGCAGTACTTC
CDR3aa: CASKPGQGISYEQYF

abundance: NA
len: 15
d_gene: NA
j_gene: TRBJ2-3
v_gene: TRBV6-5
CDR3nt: TGTGCCAGCACCAACAGGCGGCTAAGCACAGATACGCAGTATTTT
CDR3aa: CASTNRRLSTDTQYF

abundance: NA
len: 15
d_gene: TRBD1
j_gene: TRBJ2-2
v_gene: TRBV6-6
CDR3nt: TGTGCCAGCAGTAGACAGGGGGCGATCGCCGGGGAGCTGTTTTTT
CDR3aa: CASSRQGAIAGELFF

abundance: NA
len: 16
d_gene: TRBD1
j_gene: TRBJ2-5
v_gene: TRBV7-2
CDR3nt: TGTGCCAGCAGCTTAAGTTCGACAGGGGGCTGGGAGACCCAGTACTTC
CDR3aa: CASSLSSTGGWETQYF

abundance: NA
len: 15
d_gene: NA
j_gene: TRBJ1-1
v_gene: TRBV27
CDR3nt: TGTGCCAGCAGTTCCTACCTCGGGATTTCTGCTGAAGCTTTCTTT
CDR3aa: CASSSYLGISAEAFF

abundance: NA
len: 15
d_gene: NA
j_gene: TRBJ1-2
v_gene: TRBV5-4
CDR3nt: TGTGCCAGCAGCCTAAGGACAGCGGGGGGCTATGGCTACACCTTC
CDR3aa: CASSLRTAGGYGYTF

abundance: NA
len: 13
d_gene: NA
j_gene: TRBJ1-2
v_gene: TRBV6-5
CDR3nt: TGTGCCAGCAGCCTAGACAGTCGTAAAGGCTACACCTTC
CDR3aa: CASSLDSRKGYTF

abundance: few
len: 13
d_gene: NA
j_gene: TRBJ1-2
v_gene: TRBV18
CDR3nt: TGTGCCAGCTCCCCCGAGAGCCGAGGGGGCTACACCTTC
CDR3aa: CASSPESRGGYTF

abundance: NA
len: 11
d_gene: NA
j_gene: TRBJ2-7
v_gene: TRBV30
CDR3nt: TGTGCCTGGAGCGAGACCTACGAGCAGTACTTC
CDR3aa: CAWSETYEQYF

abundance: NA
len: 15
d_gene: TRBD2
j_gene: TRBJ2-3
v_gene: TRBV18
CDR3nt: TGTGCCAGCTCACCGGTAGCGGGGTCTCCCGAAACGCAGTATTTT
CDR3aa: CASSPVAGSPETQYF

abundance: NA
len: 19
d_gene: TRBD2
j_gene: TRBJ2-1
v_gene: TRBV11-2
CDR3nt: TGTGCCAGCAGCTTAGTCTTACTAGCGGGGGGGAGTCCCTACAATGAGCAGTTCTTC
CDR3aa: CASSLVLLAGGSPYNEQFF

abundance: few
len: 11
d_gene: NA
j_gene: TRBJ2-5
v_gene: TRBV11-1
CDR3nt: TGTGCCAGCAGCCCGGGGGAGACCCAGTACTTC
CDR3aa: CASSPGETQYF

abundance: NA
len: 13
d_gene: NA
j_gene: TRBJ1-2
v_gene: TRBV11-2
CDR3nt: TGTGCCAGCAGCTTAGATCGAACTAGAGGCTACACCTTC
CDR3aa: CASSLDRTRGYTF

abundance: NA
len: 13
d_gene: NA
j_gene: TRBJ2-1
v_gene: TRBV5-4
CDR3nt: TGTGCCAGCACCCCCTCCTCAGGGAATGAGCAGTTCTTC
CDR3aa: CASTPSSGNEQFF

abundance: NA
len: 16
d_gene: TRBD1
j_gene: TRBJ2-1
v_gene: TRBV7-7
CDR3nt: TGTGCTAGCAGCTTAGCAGGGGGTGCCGCCTACAATGAGCAGTTCTTC
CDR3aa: CASSLAGGAAYNEQFF

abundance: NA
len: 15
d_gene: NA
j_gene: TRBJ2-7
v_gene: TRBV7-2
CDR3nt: TGTGCCAGCAGCTTAAGACAGGTTGGCTCCTACGAGCAGTACTTC
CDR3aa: CASSLRQVGSYEQYF

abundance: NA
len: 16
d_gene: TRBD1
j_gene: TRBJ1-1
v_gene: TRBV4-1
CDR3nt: TGCGCCAGCAGCCTGGGACAGGGTAAACTAAACACTGAAGCTTTCTTT
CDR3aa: CASSLGQGKLNTEAFF

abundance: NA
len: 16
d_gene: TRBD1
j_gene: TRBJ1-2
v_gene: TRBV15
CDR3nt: TGTGCCACCAGCCCCAGTCCCGGGACAGGGAACTATGGCTACACCTTC
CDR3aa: CATSPSPGTGNYGYTF

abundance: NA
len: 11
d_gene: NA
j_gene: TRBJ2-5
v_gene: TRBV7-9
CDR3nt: TGTGCCAGCAGCTCCCCGGAGACCCAGTACTTC
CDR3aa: CASSSPETQYF

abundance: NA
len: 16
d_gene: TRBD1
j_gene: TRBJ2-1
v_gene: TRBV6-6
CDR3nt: TGTGCCAGCAATGGCCAACCGGGACAGGGCGACAATGAGCAGTTCTTC
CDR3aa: CASNGQPGQGDNEQFF

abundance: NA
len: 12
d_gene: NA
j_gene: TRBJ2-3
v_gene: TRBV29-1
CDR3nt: TGCAGCGTTAGCGTTCGCACAGATACGCAGTATTTT
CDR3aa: CSVSVRTDTQYF

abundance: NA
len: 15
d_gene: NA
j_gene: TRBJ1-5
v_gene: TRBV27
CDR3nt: TGTGCCAGCAGTTTAAAGTACTATAGCAATCAGCCCCAGCATTTT
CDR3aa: CASSLKYYSNQPQHF

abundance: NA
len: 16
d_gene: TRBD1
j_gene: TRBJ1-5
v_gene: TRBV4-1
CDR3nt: TGCGCCAGCAGCCACGCCGGGACAGGGTACAATCAGCCCCAGCATTTT
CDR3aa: CASSHAGTGYNQPQHF

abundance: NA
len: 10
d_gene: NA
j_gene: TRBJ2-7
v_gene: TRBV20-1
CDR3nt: TGCAGTGCTTACAACTACGAGCAGTACTTC
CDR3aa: CSAYNYEQYF

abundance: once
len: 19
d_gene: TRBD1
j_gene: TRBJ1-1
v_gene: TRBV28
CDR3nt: TGTGCCAGCAGCATACCGAACGCACAGGGGGCAGGGTGGAACACTGAAGCTTTCTTT
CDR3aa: CASSIPNAQGAGWNTEAFF